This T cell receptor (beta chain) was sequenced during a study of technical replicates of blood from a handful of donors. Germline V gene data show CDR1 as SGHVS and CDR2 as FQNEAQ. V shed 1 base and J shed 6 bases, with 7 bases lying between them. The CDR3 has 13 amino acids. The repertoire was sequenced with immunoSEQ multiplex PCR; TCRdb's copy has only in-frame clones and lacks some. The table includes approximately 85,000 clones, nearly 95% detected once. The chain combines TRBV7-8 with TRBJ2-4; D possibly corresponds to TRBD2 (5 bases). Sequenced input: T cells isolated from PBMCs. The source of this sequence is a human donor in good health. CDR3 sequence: CASSLGGVNIQYF. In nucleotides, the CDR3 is TGTGCCAGCAGCTTAGGGGGAGTAAACATTCAGTACTTC.